Described below is a single T cell receptor beta chain sequence and its context. What it binds is unknown. The sample originates from a study of shared clonotypes between healthy human individuals. Study details: The plates for each donor numbered three CD4 naive, three CD4 memory, two CD8 naive and one CD8 memory. Study-wide points: Against clonotypes common to all four donors, non-shared ones had lower generation probabilities.

The CDR3 consists of 14 residues. V lost 6 bases and J lost 1, with 12 bases in between. Germline CDR1 reads SGHTA; CDR2 reads FQGNSA. Only in-frame clones appear in the TCRdb table, and some are missing; sequencing was by immunoSEQ multiplex PCR. The data hold over a million clones, with about 70% observed a single time. The source material was memory CD4+ T cells sorted from blood. The subset here: CD45RA-negative fraction. This clonotype was sampled from a man aged 18-30 years in good health. This chain joins TRBV7-2 and TRBJ1-1; D gene ambiguous. The DNA for the CDR3 is TGTGCCAGCAGTGCCCTTACAGCGAACACTGAAGCTTTCTTT. This translates into CASSALTANTEAFF.